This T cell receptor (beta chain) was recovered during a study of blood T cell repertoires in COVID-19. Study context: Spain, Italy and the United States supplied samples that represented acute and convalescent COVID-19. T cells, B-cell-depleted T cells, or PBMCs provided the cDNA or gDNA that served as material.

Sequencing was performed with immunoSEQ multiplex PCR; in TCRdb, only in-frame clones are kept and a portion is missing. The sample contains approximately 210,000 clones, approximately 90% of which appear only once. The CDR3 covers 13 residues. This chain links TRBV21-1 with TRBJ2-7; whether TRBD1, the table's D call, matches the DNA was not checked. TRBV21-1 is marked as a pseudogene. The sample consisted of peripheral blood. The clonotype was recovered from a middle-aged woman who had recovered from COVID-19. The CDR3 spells CASSKGANYEQYF. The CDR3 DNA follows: TGTGCCAGCAGCAAGGGCGCCAACTACGAGCAGTACTTC.